This T cell receptor beta chain was obtained from a study of CD8+ T cells in alopecia areata. About the study: Treated patients were given oral tofacitinib, which was dosed at 5 to 10 mg twice daily.

Remarks on this clone: What it binds is unknown.

Treatment defined: oral pan-JAK inhibitor, 5-10 mg twice daily. Collected material from alopecia areata patients comprised lesional scalp punch biopsies and peripheral blood. In each case, RNA was isolated and then reverse transcribed into cDNA as the sequencing template. Data came from immunoSEQ multiplex PCR; TCRdb stores just in-frame clones and leaves some out. The sample records under 350,000 clones, 58% being singletons. CDR3 length: 14 amino acids. J was trimmed by 4 bases and V by 5 bases; bases with no gene match: 6. CDR1 is SEHNR, CDR2 FQNEAQ, per germline (reference sequence). Study-level points and caveats: There were many expanded lesional clones persisting in scalp and blood during tofacitinib.

The receptor's source is a human donor with alopecia areata. The V call is TRBV7-9, the J call TRBJ2-3; TRBD1 agrees at 7 bases. Sequenced here: CD4+ T cells sorted from blood, sampled at week 24, from a patient treated with tofacitinib. CDR3 nucleotides: TGTGCCAGCAGCCAAGTAGGGGGCGCAGATACGCAGTATTTT. Translation gives CASSQVGGADTQYF. The whole variable domain, filled in from reference TRBV7-9 and TRBJ2-3, reads DTGVSQNPRHKITKRGQNVTFRCDPISEHNRLYWYRQTLGQGPEFLTYFQNEAQLEKSRLLSDRFSAERPKGSFSTLEIQRTEQGDSAMYLCASSQVGGADTQYFGPGTRLTVL.